This entry lists 14 T cell receptor beta chains sequenced from one sample in a study of T cells after yellow fever vaccination. One entry per CDR3 protein results from TCRdb running MiXCR on the 5' RACE reads. The sample contains just under 600,000 distinct CDR3 sequences, roughly 14% of which appear only once. Sequencing used PBMCs, obtained on the day of the yellow fever booster vaccination. These receptors came from a man in his thirties or forties who received the YFV17D yellow fever vaccine.

Here the CDR3 DNA reads TGTGCCAGCAGCTTTAAGGGTGTAGACATTCAGTACTTC. This encodes CASSFKGVDIQYF. This rearrangement joins TRBV7-2 to TRBJ2-4; D remains ambiguous. Germline CDR1 SGHTA, CDR2 FQGNSA. The CDR3 contains 13 residues. Trimming stripped 3 bases from V and 8 bases from J, with 11 bases between.

This clonotype was seen only a few times. The chain couples TRBV7-9 to TRBJ2-6; TRBD1 might be the D (6 bases). This CDR3 comprises 17 residues. Trimming took off 3 bases at V and 2 bases at J, with 14 bases between the two ends. The germline V gene has CDR1 SEHNR and CDR2 FQNEAQ (reference sequence). In DNA, the CDR3 is TGTGCCAGCAGCTTGGACAGTCCGACGGCTGGGGCCAACGTCCTGACTTTC. Translation gives CASSLDSPTAGANVLTF.

This chain uses TRBV28 with TRBJ2-7; D possibly matches TRBD1 or TRBD2 (5 bases each). Deletions cut 8 bases from V and 6 bases from J, with 14 bases between. Germline V gene sequence: CDR1 MDHEN, CDR2 SYDVKM. The CDR3 totals 12 residues. The CDR3 sequence is CASGASFGEQYF. The CDR3 region has the DNA TGTGCCAGCGGGGCTAGCTTCGGCGAGCAGTACTTC.

The chain joins TRBV5-1 to TRBJ2-1; 8 bases are shared with TRBD2. Per germline, CDR1 SGHRS and CDR2 YFSETQ. The CDR3 has 15 residues. V shed 6 bases and J 4 bases; nucleotides not matched to a gene: 9. The CDR3 DNA reads as TGCGCCAGCACCAGAGCGGGAGTGGAATACAATGAGCAGTTCTTC. This sequence encodes CASTRAGVEYNEQFF.

The gene calls are TRBV2 and TRBJ2-1; 10 nucleotides align to TRBD1. The CDR3 length is 16 residues. CDR1 is SNHLY and CDR2 is FYNNEI in the germline V gene. V shed 2 bases, J shed 9 bases, and the junction held 10 bases outside the gene matches. The DNA of the CDR3 is TGTGCCAGCAGTGAAACTGTGGGACAGGGGCAGGGTGAGCAGTTCTTC. Amino acids: CASSETVGQGQGEQFF.

This clonotype occurred a few times. V usage is TRBV7-8 and J usage is TRBJ2-7; D gene uncertain. Germline V lookup: CDR1 SGHVS, CDR2 FQNEAQ. V lost 1 base, J lost 0 bases, and 13 bases lay in between. The CDR3 is made up of 16 amino acids. CDR3 in amino acids: CASSLDLAGDSYEQYF. The CDR3 coding sequence is TGTGCCAGCAGCTTAGATCTGGCAGGTGACTCCTACGAGCAGTACTTC.

There are a few counts of this clonotype. This sequence joins TRBV2 and TRBJ2-3, with 11 bases fitting TRBD2. V was pared by 8 bases and J by 2 bases, with 12 bases of the junction left unmatched. The length of the CDR3 is 17 residues. Germline V CDR1 and CDR2: SNHLY, FYNNEI. CDR3 nucleotide sequence: TGTGCCAGCGGGTCCCTAGCGGGAGGAAGATACACAGATACGCAGTATTTT. It translates to CASGSLAGGRYTDTQYF.

The sample holds many counts of this clonotype. The rearrangement joins TRBV12-3 or TRBV12-4 to TRBJ2-1, with D perhaps TRBD1 (6 bases). V lost 5 bases and J lost 4, with 12 bases in between. This CDR3 region has 14 residues. In nucleotides, the CDR3 is TGTGCCAGCAGTACCGGGACATTATACAATGAGCAGTTCTTC. This sequence encodes CASSTGTLYNEQFF.

This clonotype has only a few counts. The chain uses TRBV12-3 or TRBV12-4 and TRBJ1-5, with a weak D call TRBD1 (6 bases). V lost 3 bases, J lost 4 bases, and 13 bases lay in between. The CDR3 is 15 amino acids. The CDR3 loop is CASSLGTRVNQPQHF. The CDR3 region has the DNA TGTGCCAGCAGTTTGGGGACAAGAGTAAATCAGCCCCAGCATTTT.

This clonotype was seen a handful of times. V is TRBV5-1 and J is TRBJ2-7; no clear D gene. This CDR3 comprises 13 residues. Germline V gene sequence: CDR1 SGHRS, CDR2 YFSETQ. Trimming took 1 base from V and 4 from J, leaving 9 bases between them. Here the CDR3 reads CASSLSASYEQYF. In DNA form, the CDR3 reads TGCGCCAGCAGCTTGTCGGCTAGTTACGAGCAGTACTTC.

This clonotype was detected only a few times. The chain links TRBV18 to TRBJ2-5; weak D call: TRBD2 (5 bases). V lost 3 bases and J lost 1, with 15 bases in between. Germline V lookup: CDR1 KGHSH, CDR2 LQKENI. The CDR3 extends over 16 amino acids. The CDR3: CASSPQRTRAQETQYF. CDR3 DNA sequence: TGTGCCAGCTCACCCCAAAGGACGAGGGCCCAAGAGACCCAGTACTTC.

The genes are TRBV20-1 and TRBJ2-7; TRBD1 matches 11 bases. The ends lost 5 bases at V and 0 bases at J; junction bases unmatched: 15. This CDR3 has 18 amino acids. CDR1 and CDR2 (germline): DFQATT, SNEGSKA (reference sequence). The CDR3 bases are TGCAGTGCTTCTATTGACCGGACAGGGGGCAGGGGCTCCTACGAGCAGTACTTC. Amino acid sequence: CSASIDRTGGRGSYEQYF.

The gene calls are TRBV7-2 and TRBJ2-2; 7 bases line up with TRBD1. Germline V CDR1 and CDR2: SGHTA, FQGNSA. Trimming removed 5 bases from V and 4 bases from J; junction bases left unmatched: 4. The CDR3 has 14 amino acids. The CDR3 DNA sequence: TGTGCCAGCAGCCCGGGGACAGTCACCGGGGAGCTGTTTTTT. It codes for CASSPGTVTGELFF.

This clonotype has only a few counts. This chain connects TRBV29-1 to TRBJ2-7, with 7 nucleotides matching TRBD2. CDR1 SQVTM and CDR2 ANQGSEA come from the germline V gene. The CDR3 loop spans 16 amino acids. J gave up 3 bases and V 2 bases, and 13 bases lay outside the gene matches. In nucleotides, the CDR3 is TGCAGCGTTGAATCGGGGGAGGAGGGAGGGAACTACGAGCAGTACTTC. Protein sequence: CSVESGEEGGNYEQYF.